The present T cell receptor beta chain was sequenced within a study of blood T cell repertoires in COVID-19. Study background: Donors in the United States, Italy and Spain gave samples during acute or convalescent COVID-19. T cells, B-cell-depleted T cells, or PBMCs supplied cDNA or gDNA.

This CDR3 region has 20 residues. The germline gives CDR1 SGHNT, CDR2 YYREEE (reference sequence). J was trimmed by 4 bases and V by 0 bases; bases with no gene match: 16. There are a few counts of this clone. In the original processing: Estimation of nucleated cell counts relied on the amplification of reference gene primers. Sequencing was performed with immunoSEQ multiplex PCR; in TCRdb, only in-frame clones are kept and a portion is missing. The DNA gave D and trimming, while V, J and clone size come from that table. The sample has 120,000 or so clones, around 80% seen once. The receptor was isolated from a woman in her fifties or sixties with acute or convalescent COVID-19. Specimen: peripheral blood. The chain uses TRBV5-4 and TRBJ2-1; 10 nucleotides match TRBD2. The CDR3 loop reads CASSLAEAGGTFPLYNEQFF. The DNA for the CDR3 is TGTGCCAGCAGCTTGGCCGAAGCGGGAGGGACATTCCCTTTATACAATGAGCAGTTCTTC.